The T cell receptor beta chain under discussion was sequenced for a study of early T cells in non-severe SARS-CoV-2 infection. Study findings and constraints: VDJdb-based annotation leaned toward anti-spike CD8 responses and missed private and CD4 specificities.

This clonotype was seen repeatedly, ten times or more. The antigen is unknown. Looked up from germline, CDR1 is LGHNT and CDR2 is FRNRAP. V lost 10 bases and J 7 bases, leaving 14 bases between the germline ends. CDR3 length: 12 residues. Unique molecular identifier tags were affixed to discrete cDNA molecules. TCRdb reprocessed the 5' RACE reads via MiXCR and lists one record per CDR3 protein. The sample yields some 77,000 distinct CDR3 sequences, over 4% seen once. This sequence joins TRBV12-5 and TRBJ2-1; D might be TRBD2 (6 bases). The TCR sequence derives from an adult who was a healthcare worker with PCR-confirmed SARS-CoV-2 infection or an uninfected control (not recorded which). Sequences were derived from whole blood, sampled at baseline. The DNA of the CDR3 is TGTGCTACCGCCCTCCGGGGGAATGAGCAGTTCTTC. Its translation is CATALRGNEQFF.